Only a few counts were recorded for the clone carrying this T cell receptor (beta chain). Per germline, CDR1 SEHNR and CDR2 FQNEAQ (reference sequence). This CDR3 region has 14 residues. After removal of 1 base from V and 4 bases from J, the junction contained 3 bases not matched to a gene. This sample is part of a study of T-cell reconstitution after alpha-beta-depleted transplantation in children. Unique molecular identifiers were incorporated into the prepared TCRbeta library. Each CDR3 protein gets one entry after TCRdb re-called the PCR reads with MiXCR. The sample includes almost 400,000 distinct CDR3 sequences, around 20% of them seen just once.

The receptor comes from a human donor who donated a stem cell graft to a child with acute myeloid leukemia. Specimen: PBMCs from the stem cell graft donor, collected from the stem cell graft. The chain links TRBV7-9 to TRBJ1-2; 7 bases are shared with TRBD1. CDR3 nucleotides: TGTGCCAGCAGCTTAGGACAGGGACCCTATGGCTACACCTTC. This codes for CASSLGQGPYGYTF.